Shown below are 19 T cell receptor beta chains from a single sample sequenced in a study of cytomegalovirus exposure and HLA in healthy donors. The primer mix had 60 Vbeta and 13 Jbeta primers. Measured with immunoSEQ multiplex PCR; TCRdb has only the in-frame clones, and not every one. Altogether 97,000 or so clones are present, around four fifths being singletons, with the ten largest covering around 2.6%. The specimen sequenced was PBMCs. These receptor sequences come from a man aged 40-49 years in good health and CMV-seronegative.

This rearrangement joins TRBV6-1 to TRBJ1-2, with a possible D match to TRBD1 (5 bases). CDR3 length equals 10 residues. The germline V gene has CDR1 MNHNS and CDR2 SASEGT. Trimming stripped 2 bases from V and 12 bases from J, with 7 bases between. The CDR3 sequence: CASSERGNTF. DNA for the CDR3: TGTGCCAGCAGTGAACGGGGGAACACCTTC.

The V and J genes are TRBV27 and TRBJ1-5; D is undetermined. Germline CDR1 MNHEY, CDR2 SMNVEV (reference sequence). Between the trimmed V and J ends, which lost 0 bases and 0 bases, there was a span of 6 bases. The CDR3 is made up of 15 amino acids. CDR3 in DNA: TGTGCCAGCAGTTTATCCGTCTATAGCAATCAGCCCCAGCATTTT. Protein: CASSLSVYSNQPQHF.

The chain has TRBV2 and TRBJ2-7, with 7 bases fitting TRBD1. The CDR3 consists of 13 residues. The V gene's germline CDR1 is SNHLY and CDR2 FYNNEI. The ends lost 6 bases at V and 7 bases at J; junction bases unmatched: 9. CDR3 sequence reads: CASSPGQSSEQYF. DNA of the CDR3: TGTGCCAGCAGCCCGGGACAGTCGTCTGAGCAGTACTTC.

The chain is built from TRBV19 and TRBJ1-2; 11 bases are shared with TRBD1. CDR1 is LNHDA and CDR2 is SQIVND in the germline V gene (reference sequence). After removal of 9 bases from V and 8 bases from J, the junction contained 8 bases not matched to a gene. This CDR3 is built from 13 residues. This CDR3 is CARAGTGGGGYTF. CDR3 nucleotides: TGTGCCAGGGCCGGGACAGGGGGTGGCGGCTACACCTTC.

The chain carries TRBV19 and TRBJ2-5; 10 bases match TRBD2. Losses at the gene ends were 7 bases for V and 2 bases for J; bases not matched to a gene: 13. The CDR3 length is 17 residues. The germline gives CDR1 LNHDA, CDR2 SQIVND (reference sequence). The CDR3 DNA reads TGTGCCAGTACCACTAGGGGGGCTAGCGGGGGACAAGAGACCCAGTACTTC. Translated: CASTTRGASGGQETQYF.

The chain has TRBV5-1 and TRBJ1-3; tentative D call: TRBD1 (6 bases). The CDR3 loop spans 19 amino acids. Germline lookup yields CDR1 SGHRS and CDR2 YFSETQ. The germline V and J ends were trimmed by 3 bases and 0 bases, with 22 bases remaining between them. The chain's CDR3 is CASSWSPQGGGSSGNTIYF. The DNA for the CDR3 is TGCGCCAGCAGCTGGAGCCCACAGGGTGGGGGAAGCTCTGGAAACACCATATATTTT.

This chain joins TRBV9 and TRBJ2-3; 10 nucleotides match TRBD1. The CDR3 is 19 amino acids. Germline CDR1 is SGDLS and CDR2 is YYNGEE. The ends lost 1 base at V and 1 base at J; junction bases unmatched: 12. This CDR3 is CASSVSVSGGTGGTDTQYF. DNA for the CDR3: TGTGCCAGCAGCGTATCCGTTAGTGGGGGGACAGGGGGCACAGATACGCAGTATTTT.

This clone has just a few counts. The CDR3 here is CASSPLGTTNTEAFF. In nucleotides, the CDR3 is TGTGCCAGCAGCCCCCTAGGGACAACGAACACTGAAGCTTTCTTT. The J gene is TRBJ1-1, the V gene TRBV7-9; perhaps TRBD1 as D (6 bases). V gave up 5 bases and J gave up 1 base, with 14 bases separating them. The CDR3 extends over 15 amino acids. The germline V gene has CDR1 SEHNR and CDR2 FQNEAQ (reference sequence).

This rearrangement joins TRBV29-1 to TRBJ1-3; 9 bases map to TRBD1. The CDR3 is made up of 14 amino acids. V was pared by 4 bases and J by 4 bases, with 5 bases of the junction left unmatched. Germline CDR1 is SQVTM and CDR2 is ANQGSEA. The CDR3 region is CSVAGQGLGNTIYF. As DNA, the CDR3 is TGCAGCGTTGCGGGACAGGGCTTGGGAAACACCATATATTTT.

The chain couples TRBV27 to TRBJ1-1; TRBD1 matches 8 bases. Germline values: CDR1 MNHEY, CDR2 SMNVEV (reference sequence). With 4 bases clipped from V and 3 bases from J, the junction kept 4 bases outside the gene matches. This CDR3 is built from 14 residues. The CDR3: CASSSPDRDTEAFF. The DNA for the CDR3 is TGTGCCAGCAGTTCCCCGGACAGGGACACTGAAGCTTTCTTT.

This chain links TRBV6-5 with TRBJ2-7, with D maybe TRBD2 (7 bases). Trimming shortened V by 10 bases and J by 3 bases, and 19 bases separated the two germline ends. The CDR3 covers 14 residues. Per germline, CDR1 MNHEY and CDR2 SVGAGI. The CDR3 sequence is CATSRAGANYEQYF. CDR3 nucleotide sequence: TGTGCCACCTCCCGGGCGGGGGCAAACTACGAGCAGTACTTC.

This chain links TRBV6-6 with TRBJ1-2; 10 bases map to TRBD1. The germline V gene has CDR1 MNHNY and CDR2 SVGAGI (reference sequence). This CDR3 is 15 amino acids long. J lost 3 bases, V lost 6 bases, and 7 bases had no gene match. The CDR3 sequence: CASSPGTGEYYGYTF. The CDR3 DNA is TGTGCCAGCAGCCCCGGGACAGGGGAATACTATGGCTACACCTTC.

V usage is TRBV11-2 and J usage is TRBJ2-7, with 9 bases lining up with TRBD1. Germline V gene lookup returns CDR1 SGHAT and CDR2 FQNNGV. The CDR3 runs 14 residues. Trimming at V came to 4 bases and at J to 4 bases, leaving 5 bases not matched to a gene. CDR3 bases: TGTGCCAGCAGCTACGGGACAGGGAGATACGAGCAGTACTTC. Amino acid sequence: CASSYGTGRYEQYF.

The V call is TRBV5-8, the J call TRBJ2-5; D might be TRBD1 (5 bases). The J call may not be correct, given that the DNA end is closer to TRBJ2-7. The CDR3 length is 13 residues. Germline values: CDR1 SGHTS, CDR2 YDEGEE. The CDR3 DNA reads TGTGCCAGCAGCAGCAGGGTTTCGGACGAGCAGTACTTC. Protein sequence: CASSSRVSDEQYF.

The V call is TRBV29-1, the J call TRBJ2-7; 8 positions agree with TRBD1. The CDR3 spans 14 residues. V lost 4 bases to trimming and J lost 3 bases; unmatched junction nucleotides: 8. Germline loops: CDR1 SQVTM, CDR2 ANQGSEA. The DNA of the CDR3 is TGCAGCGTTGTTCTTAGGACAGGGCACTACGAGCAGTACTTC. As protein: CSVVLRTGHYEQYF.

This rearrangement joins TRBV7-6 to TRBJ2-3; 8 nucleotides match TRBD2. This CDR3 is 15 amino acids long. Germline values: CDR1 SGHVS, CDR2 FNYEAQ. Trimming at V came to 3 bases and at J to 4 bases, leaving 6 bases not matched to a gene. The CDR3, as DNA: TGTGCCAGCAGCTTCAGTAGCGGGGAGTCAGATACGCAGTATTTT. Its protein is CASSFSSGESDTQYF.

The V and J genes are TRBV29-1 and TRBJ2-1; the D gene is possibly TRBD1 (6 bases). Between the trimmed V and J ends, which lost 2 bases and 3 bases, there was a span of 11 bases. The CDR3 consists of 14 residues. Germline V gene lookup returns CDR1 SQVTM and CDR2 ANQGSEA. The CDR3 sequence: CSVERGYSYNEQFF. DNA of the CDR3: TGCAGCGTTGAAAGGGGGTACAGCTACAATGAGCAGTTCTTC.

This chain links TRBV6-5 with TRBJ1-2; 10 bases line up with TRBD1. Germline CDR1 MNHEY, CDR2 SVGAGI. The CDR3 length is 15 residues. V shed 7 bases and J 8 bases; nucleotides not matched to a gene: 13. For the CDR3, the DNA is TGTGCCAGCAAAGTGACAGGGGGCTTGGTTGGGGGCTACACCTTC. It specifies CASKVTGGLVGGYTF.

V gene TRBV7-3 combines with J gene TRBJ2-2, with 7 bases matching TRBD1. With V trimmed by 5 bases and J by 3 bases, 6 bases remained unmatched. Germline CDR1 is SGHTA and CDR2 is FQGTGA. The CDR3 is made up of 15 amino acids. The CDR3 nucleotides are TGTGCCAGCAGCCGACAGGGAAGGGACACCGGGGAGCTGTTTTTT. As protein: CASSRQGRDTGELFF.